Sequencing of this T cell receptor beta chain was carried out in a study of T cell responses to AZD1222 COVID-19 vaccine. As for the study in general: Second-dose intervals of approximately 4 or approximately 12 weeks were pooled.

Points from the study as a whole: An increase in Spike-specific TCR breadth and depth was observed after two AZD1222 doses. Spike as a whole was targeted by vaccine-associated CD4 TCRs, dominant at 160-218 and 743-854. Per reports, nearly half of all spike-specific TCRs target regions that are unmutated in variants.

Comments on this clone: Its cognate antigen is unknown.

The protocol was immunoSEQ multiplex PCR, while the TCRdb copy is restricted to in-frame clones and leaves out a portion. This sample has approximately 110,000 clones; roughly 87% occur once, and the top ten carry approximately 9.2%. The CDR3 is made up of 15 amino acids. V was clipped by 5 bases and J by 0 bases; unmatched bases: 5. The germline CDR1 and CDR2 sequences are MDHEN and SYDVKM. This specimen was peripheral blood, taken on day 0 of AZD1222 vaccination. This clonotype was sampled from an adult in good health. The V and J genes are TRBV28 and TRBJ2-7; 9 bases are a match to TRBD1. The CDR3 loop reads CASSPGQGFSYEQYF. DNA for the CDR3: TGTGCCAGCAGTCCCGGACAGGGGTTCTCCTACGAGCAGTACTTC.